This entry describes one T cell receptor (beta chain). TCRdb reprocessed the 5' RACE reads with MiXCR, giving one entry per CDR3 protein. This sample yields 450,000 or so distinct CDR3 sequences, of which 11% to 15% are seen a single time; more than 0.5% belongs to the top ten. These data originate in a study of identical twins. This CDR3 has 22 residues. This sample also appeared in a second study, on yellow fever vaccine responses in identical twins.

The source of this sequence is a young woman in good health. Sequences were obtained from CD4+ T cells sorted from blood. V gene TRBV21-1 combines with J gene TRBJ2-4; TRBD1 is the table's D call, not checked against the DNA. TRBV21-1 is annotated as a pseudogene. The CDR3 sequence is CASSKTYDRGQGVGRAKNIQYF. CDR3 sequence (DNA): TGTGCCAGCAGCAAAACTTACGACCGGGGACAGGGTGTAGGGAGGGCCAAAAACATTCAGTACTTC.